This TCR beta chain is from a study of CD8 T cells in ankylosing spondylitis. General study results and limits: A subset of motif variants has previously been described in the synovial fluid and blood of reactive arthritis. As reported, disease-linked clones showed significant enrichment in matched ankylosing spondylitis synovial fluid. A TCR beta motif made of 7 to 9 highly homologous variants seemed typical of ankylosing spondylitis blood.

This clonotype appeared many times. The antigen remains unidentified. With molecular barcodes, quantitative 5'-RACE was used to make the TCR beta libraries. TCRdb redid the calling of the 5' RACE reads with MiXCR, one entry per CDR3 protein. The top ten clones hold approximately 6.3% of a sample with about 240,000 distinct CDR3 sequences, 8% to 9.5% of them seen once. Sequencing was performed on blood, either unsorted or a sorted T cell fraction (not recorded which). The sequence was collected from a male donor with ankylosing spondylitis or in good health (not recorded which).

CDR3 amino acids: CASSPGTASYGYTF. The CDR3 DNA reads TGTGCCAGCAGCCCCGGGACAGCCAGCTATGGCTACACCTTC. The chain recombines TRBV3-1 with TRBJ1-2, with 7 bases that match TRBD1. The germline V gene encodes CDR1 LGHDT and CDR2 YNNKEL (reference sequence). Unmatched junction bases numbered 6, after V lost 4 bases and J lost 4 bases. The CDR3 is 14 residues long.